These 18 T cell receptor beta chains share one sample of origin, sequenced in a study of cytomegalovirus exposure and HLA in healthy donors. Both 60 Vbeta primers and 13 Jbeta primers went into the PCR. This table comes from immunoSEQ multiplex PCR, and its TCRdb copy is limited to in-frame clones, with some not included. The sample contains fewer than 350,000 clones, approximately 90% of which appear only once. Sequenced sample: PBMCs. The receptor set was obtained from a woman aged 18-29 years in good health and CMV-seronegative.

V is TRBV12-5 and J is TRBJ2-5; 7 nucleotides line up with TRBD2. Germline V gives CDR1 LGHNT, CDR2 FRNRAP. The CDR3 runs to 15 residues. V shed 2 bases, J shed 5 bases, and the junction held 8 bases outside the gene matches. CDR3 residues: CASGLMGGLGETQYF. The CDR3 DNA follows: TGTGCTAGTGGTTTGATGGGGGGGTTGGGTGAGACCCAGTACTTC.

The chain uses TRBV29-1 and TRBJ1-1; D call uncertain. The germline V gene has CDR1 SQVTM and CDR2 ANQGSEA. V was cut by 5 bases and J by 7 bases, with 11 bases left in between. The CDR3 loop spans 11 amino acids. The CDR3 loop is CSVLPGSEAFF. In nucleotides, the CDR3 is TGCAGCGTTCTTCCCGGTAGTGAAGCTTTCTTT.

This chain uses TRBV6-4 with TRBJ1-2, with a tentative D call TRBD1 (5 bases). Trimming shortened V by 6 bases and J by 8 bases, and 25 bases separated the two germline ends. Germline values: CDR1 MRHNA, CDR2 SNTAGT. This CDR3 comprises 16 residues. The CDR3 spells CASSPEYATGLRGYTF. In nucleotides, the CDR3 is TGTGCCAGCAGCCCTGAATATGCCACAGGATTGCGGGGCTACACCTTC.

This chain uses TRBV6-5 with TRBJ1-1; D unclear. V lost 2 bases and J lost 3, with 10 bases in between. Germline V gene lookup returns CDR1 MNHEY and CDR2 SVGAGI. The CDR3 is 14 amino acids. The CDR3 sequence is CASSYGWRDTEAFF. The CDR3 DNA reads as TGTGCCAGCAGTTACGGTTGGCGGGACACTGAAGCTTTCTTT.

The chain joins TRBV21-1 to TRBJ1-5; TRBD1, as called in the table, went unchecked against the DNA. TRBV21-1 is reported as a pseudogene. CDR3 length: 15 residues. Written as DNA, the CDR3 is TGTGCCAGCGTCGACCCGACAGGGGACGATCAGCCCCAGCATTTT. This codes for CASVDPTGDDQPQHF.

The chain links TRBV10-2 to TRBJ2-3; D perhaps matches TRBD2 (5 bases). The CDR3 is 14 residues long. V dropped 5 bases and J dropped 2 bases, with 11 bases sitting between them. The germline V gene encodes CDR1 WSHSY and CDR2 SAAADI. The DNA of the CDR3 is TGCGCCAGCAGTACTAGTCCTCTCACAGATACGCAGTATTTT. Translated, it gives CASSTSPLTDTQYF.

The V gene is TRBV4-1, the J gene TRBJ1-3, with 8 bases matching TRBD1. The V segment lost 5 bases and the J segment 2 bases; nucleotides outside the gene matches: 8. Germline V gives CDR1 MGHRA, CDR2 YSYEKL. The CDR3 covers 16 residues. The CDR3 loop reads CASSSSDRETGNTIYF. As DNA, the CDR3 is TGCGCCAGCAGCTCCTCGGACAGGGAGACTGGAAACACCATATATTTT.

This chain joins TRBV10-3 and TRBJ1-2; 7 nucleotides line up with TRBD1. CDR3 length equals 14 residues. The V gene end was trimmed by 3 bases and the J gene end by 7 bases; junction bases not matched to a gene: 8. CDR1 and CDR2 (germline): ENHRY, SYGVKD. The DNA of the CDR3 is TGTGCCATCAGTGAAAGTGAGTCAGGGGGTGGCTACACCTTC. Translating it yields CAISESESGGGYTF.

The chain links TRBV4-2 to TRBJ1-2; TRBD1 aligns across 7 bases. Germline CDR1 and CDR2: LGHNA and YNFKEQ. The V segment lost 4 bases and the J segment 1 base; nucleotides outside the gene matches: 15. The CDR3 contains 18 residues. CDR3 residues: CASSPRQGIDTNNYGYTF. In DNA form, the CDR3 reads TGTGCCAGCAGCCCCCGACAGGGAATCGATACCAATAACTATGGCTACACCTTC.

The chain combines TRBV1 with TRBJ2-7; the D call of TRBD2 is as the table states it, not checked on the DNA. TRBV1 is flagged as a pseudogene. The CDR3 is made up of 14 amino acids. CDR3 DNA sequence: TGCACCAGCAGCCTCGCGGGGGCCCCCCACGAGCAGTACTTC. Translated, it gives CTSSLAGAPHEQYF.

V usage is TRBV6-6 and J usage is TRBJ1-2; no clear D gene. CDR1 and CDR2 (germline): MNHNY, SVGAGI (reference sequence). The V gene lost 2 bases and the J gene lost 5 bases, with 15 bases spanning the gap. This CDR3 comprises 15 residues. The CDR3 here is CASSYEGGVLYGYTF. In DNA, the CDR3 is TGTGCCAGCAGTTACGAGGGTGGGGTTCTATATGGCTACACCTTC.

The CDR3 protein is CASSLGQGGYEQYF. In nucleotides, the CDR3 is TGTGCCAGCAGCTTAGGCCAGGGGGGCTACGAGCAGTACTTC. The chain is built from TRBV11-2 and TRBJ2-7, with a possible D match to TRBD1 (7 bases). CDR1 is SGHAT, CDR2 FQNNGV, per germline. The V and J ends lost 1 base and 3 bases respectively, with 10 bases between them. The CDR3 is 14 amino acids.

The chain is built from TRBV7-2 and TRBJ1-6; D is undetermined. This CDR3 spans 13 amino acids. CDR1 and CDR2 from the germline V gene are SGHTA and FQGNSA. V was pared by 2 bases and J by 7 bases, with 6 bases between. CDR3 region: CASSLSVNSPLHF. CDR3 bases: TGTGCCAGCAGCTTATCTGTCAATTCACCCCTCCACTTT.

With regard to this clone: Other DNA sequences from this sample encode an identical CDR3 as well. This chain joins TRBV9 and TRBJ2-3, with 10 bases that match TRBD2. This CDR3 contains 15 residues. Trimming at V came to 0 bases and at J to 6 bases, leaving 4 bases not matched to a gene. Per germline, CDR1 SGDLS and CDR2 YYNGEE. The CDR3 is CASSVGGLAADTQYF. CDR3 in DNA: TGTGCCAGCAGCGTAGGTGGACTAGCGGCCGATACGCAGTATTTT.

This rearrangement joins TRBV6-5 to TRBJ1-1, with D possibly matching TRBD1 (5 bases). With 2 bases removed from V and 6 bases from J, the gap between germline ends came to 16 bases. The CDR3 sequence is 15 residues long. Germline V gene data show CDR1 as MNHEY and CDR2 as SVGAGI. CDR3 coding DNA: TGTGCCAGCAGTTACGGAGGGGCCGGAGGGCCTGAAGCTTTCTTT. This codes for CASSYGGAGGPEAFF.

This chain links TRBV13 with TRBJ2-5, with D perhaps TRBD2 (7 bases). V gave up 0 bases and J gave up 1 base, with 12 bases separating them. The CDR3 has 16 residues. In germline, CDR1 is PRHDT, CDR2 FYEKMQ (reference sequence). CDR3 nucleotides: TGTGCCAGCAGCTTAGGATGGGGAGGGGGCCAAGAGACCCAGTACTTC. Translating it yields CASSLGWGGGQETQYF.

J is TRBJ1-4 and V is TRBV7-8, with 9 bases identical to TRBD1. The CDR3 covers 14 residues. Germline lookup yields CDR1 SGHVS and CDR2 FQNEAQ. J was trimmed by 8 bases and V by 5 bases; bases with no gene match: 6. CDR3 region: CASSVGQGQEKLFF. The CDR3 bases are TGTGCCAGCAGCGTGGGACAGGGCCAAGAAAAACTGTTTTTT.

CDR3 DNA sequence: TGTGCCAGCAGCGGAGGGGGATATGGAAACACCATATATTTT. It specifies CASSGGGYGNTIYF. V usage is TRBV9 and J usage is TRBJ1-3; maybe TRBD1 (6 bases). The CDR3 is 14 residues long. Trimming removed 3 bases at V and 3 bases at J, with 10 bases between. Germline values: CDR1 SGDLS, CDR2 YYNGEE.